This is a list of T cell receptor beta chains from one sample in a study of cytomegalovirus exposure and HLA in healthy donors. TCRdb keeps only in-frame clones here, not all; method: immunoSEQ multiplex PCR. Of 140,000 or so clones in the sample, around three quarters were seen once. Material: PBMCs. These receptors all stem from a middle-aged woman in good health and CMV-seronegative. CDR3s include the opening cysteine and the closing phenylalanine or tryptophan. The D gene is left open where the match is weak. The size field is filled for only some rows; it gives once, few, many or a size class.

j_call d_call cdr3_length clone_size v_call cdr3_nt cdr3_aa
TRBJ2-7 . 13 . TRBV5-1 TGCGCCAGCAGGAGCGGACGGTCTTACGAGCAGTACTTC CASRSGRSYEQYF
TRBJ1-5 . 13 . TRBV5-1 TGCGCCAGCAGCCCCCGGGGGGATCAGCCCCAGCATTTT CASSPRGDQPQHF
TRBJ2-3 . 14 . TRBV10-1 TGCGCCAGCAGTGTCCAGGATGGCGCAGATACGCAGTATTTT CASSVQDGADTQYF
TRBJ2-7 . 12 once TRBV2 TGTGCCAGCAGAGAGCAGGCCTACGAGCAGTACTTC CASREQAYEQYF
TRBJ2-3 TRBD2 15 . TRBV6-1 TGTGCCAGCAGTCTAGGACTAGCGGAAACAGATACGCAGTATTTT CASSLGLAETDTQYF
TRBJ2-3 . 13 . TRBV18 TGTGCCAGCTCACCAGACTTCACAGATACGCAGTATTTT CASSPDFTDTQYF
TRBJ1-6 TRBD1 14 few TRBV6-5 TGTGCCAGCAGCACGACAGGGGTGGTATCACCCCTCCACTTT CASSTTGVVSPLHF
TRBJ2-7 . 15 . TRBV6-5 TGTGCCAGCAGTACACAGGGGCGGGGCTCCTACGAGCAGTACTTC CASSTQGRGSYEQYF
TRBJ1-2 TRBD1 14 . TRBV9 TGTGCCAGCAGCTCCTTCGGACAGGAAAAAGGCTACACCTTC CASSSFGQEKGYTF
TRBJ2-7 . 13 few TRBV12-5 TGTGCTAGTGGTTTTACAGGAACCTACGAGCAGTACTTC CASGFTGTYEQYF
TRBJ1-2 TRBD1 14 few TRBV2 TGTGCCAGCAGCTGGGCGGGACAGGAGGATGGCTACACCTTC CASSWAGQEDGYTF
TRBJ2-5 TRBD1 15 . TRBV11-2 TGTGCCAGCAGACGAGGACAGGACCTTCAAGAGACCCAGTACTTC CASRRGQDLQETQYF
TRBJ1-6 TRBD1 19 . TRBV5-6 TGTGCCAGCAGCTTGGAAAGACAGGGCCATCGCTCCTATAATTCACCCCTCCACTTT CASSLERQGHRSYNSPLHF
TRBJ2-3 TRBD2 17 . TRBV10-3 TGTGCCATCAGTGAGTCGGCTAGCGGGGGTGACACAGATACGCAGTATTTT CAISESASGGDTDTQYF
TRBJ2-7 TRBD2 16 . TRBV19 TGTGCCAGTAGTATAAGGACTAGCGGGAACAACTACGAGCAGTACTTC CASSIRTSGNNYEQYF
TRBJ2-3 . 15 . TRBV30 TGTGCCTGGACTCTCCTCCCAGCGGCCACAGATACGCAGTATTTT CAWTLLPAATDTQYF
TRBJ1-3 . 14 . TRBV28 TGTGCCAGCAGTTTGTGGGCAGACGGAAACACCATATATTTT CASSLWADGNTIYF
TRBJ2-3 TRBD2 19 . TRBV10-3 TGTGCCATCAGTGAGTCTCCCCGACTAGCGGGGAGAACCGGCAATACGCAGTATTTT CAISESPRLAGRTGNTQYF
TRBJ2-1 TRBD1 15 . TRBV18 TGTGCCAGCTCACCGGGACAGGGGCCAGGGTATGAGCAGTTCTTC CASSPGQGPGYEQFF
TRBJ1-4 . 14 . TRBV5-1 TGCGCCAGCAGCATGCGCCCCTCGGGGGAAAAACTGTTTTTT CASSMRPSGEKLFF
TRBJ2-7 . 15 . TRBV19 TGTGCCAGTAGTACCTACCTGGAGAGCTCCTACGAGCAGTACTTC CASSTYLESSYEQYF
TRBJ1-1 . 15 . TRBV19 TGTGCCAGTACCACTAGCGGGCGGTTGAACACTGAAGCTTTCTTT CASTTSGRLNTEAFF
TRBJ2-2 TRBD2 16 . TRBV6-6 TGTGCCAGCAGTTACGGGGACGCTAGCGGTACCGGGGAGCTGTTTTTT CASSYGDASGTGELFF
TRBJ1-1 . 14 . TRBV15 TGTGCCACCAGCGGGTACAGGGATTACACTGAAGCTTTCTTT CATSGYRDYTEAFF
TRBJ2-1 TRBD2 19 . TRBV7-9 TGTGCCAGCAGCTTCGGACTAGCGGGAGGCCCCCGGGGTGGCAATGAGCAGTTCTTC CASSFGLAGGPRGGNEQFF
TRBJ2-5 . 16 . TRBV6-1 TGTGCCAGCAGTGAAGCCCTACAGGGTATGTGGGAGACCCAGTACTTC CASSEALQGMWETQYF
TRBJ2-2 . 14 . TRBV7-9 TGTGCCAGCAAGGTCCAGGGGCAATCCGGGGAGCTGTTTTTT CASKVQGQSGELFF
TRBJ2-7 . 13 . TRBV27 TGTGCCAGCAGTTTACGCAGGGAATACGAGCAGTACTTC CASSLRREYEQYF
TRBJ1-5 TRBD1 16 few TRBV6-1 TGTGCCAGCAGTGGCAGGGACAGTAGTGAGTCGGAGCCCCAGCATTTT CASSGRDSSESEPQHF
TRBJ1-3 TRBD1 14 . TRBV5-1 TGCGCCAGCAGCATGACAGGGACTGGAAACACCATATATTTT CASSMTGTGNTIYF
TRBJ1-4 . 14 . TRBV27 TGTGCCAGCAGTACGAAGAACGGGGTCGAAAAACTGTTTTTT CASSTKNGVEKLFF
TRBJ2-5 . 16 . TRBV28 TGTGCCAGCAGTTTTATTCGTCCAGGGGAACGAGAGACCCAGTACTTC CASSFIRPGERETQYF
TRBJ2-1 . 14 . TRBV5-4 TGTGCCAGCAGCCGGGAGCTAATGTACAATGAGCAGTTCTTC CASSRELMYNEQFF
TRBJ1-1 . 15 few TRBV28 TGTGCCAGCAGTTTATATGTGAGCTTGAACACTGAAGCTTTCTTT CASSLYVSLNTEAFF
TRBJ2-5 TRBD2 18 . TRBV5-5 TGTGCCAGCAGCTTGGCCCTAGCGGGGGGACCCGGGGTAGAGACCCAGTACTTC CASSLALAGGPGVETQYF
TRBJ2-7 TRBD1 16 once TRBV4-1 TGCGCCAGCAGCCAAGATGGGACAGCTCGAAGTTCCGAGCAGTACTTC CASSQDGTARSSEQYF
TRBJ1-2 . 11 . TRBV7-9 TGTGCCGGGGCCGGGGGGAATGGCTACACCTTC CAGAGGNGYTF
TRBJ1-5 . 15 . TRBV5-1 TGCGCCAGCAGCTTGGACGGTCGGGGGGATCAGCCCCAGCATTTT CASSLDGRGDQPQHF
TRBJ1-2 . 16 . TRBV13 TGTGCCAGCAGCTTAGCCGGGGAAAGACACCCCTATGGCTACACCTTC CASSLAGERHPYGYTF
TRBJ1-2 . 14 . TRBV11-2 TGTGCCAGCAGCCTCGCCGCGGCGGGATACGGCTACACCTTC CASSLAAAGYGYTF
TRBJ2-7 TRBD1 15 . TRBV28 TGTGCCAGCAGCCTATGGACAGGGGGTCGCGACGAGCAGTACTTC CASSLWTGGRDEQYF
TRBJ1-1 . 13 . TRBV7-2 TGTGCCAGCAGCTTATTGGTCTCGGCTGAAGCTTTCTTT CASSLLVSAEAFF
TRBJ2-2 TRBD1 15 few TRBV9 TGTGCCAGCAGTGGGACAGGGGACTACACCGGGGAGCTGTTTTTT CASSGTGDYTGELFF
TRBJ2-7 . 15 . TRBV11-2 TGTGCCAGCAGCTACAGCGGCCCGCTTCACTACGAGCAGTACTTC CASSYSGPLHYEQYF
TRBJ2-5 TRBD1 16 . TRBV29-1 TGCAGCGTTGCAGGGGGCAGGTTTGGTCGTCAAGAGACCCAGTACTTC CSVAGGRFGRQETQYF
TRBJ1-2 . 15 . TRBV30 TGTGCCTGGAGTGTAATCTCGGGATTCGGCTATGGCTACACCTTC CAWSVISGFGYGYTF
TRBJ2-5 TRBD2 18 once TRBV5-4 TGTGCCAGCAGCTCCGGGACTAGCGGGGGCCGCCTCCAAGAGACCCAGTACTTC CASSSGTSGGRLQETQYF
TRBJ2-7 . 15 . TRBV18 TGTGCCAGCTCACCTTTTCGTGCTAGCCCACACGAGCAGTACTTC CASSPFRASPHEQYF
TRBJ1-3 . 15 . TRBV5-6 TGTGCCAGCAGCTTCGAAGACTACTCTGGAAACACCATATATTTT CASSFEDYSGNTIYF
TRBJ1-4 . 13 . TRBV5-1 TGCGCCAGCAGCTTGGTCGAGGGATGGGAACTGTTTTTT CASSLVEGWELFF
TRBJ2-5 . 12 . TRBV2 TGTGCCAGCTTGAGATCCCAAGAGACCCAGTACTTC CASLRSQETQYF
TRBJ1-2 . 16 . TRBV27 TGTGCCAGCAGCCGAGGTTTACGATTGCTTAACTATGGCTACACCTTC CASSRGLRLLNYGYTF
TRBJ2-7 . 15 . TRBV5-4 TGTGCCAGCAGCTTGGGCGCGGGCGATGGCTACGAGCAGTACTTC CASSLGAGDGYEQYF
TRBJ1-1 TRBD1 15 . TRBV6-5 TGTGCCAGCAGTTACTCAACAGGGGGCGATTTAAAAGCTTTCTTT CASSYSTGGDLKAFF
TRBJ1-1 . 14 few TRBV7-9 TGTGCCAGCAGCTTACAGGGCAGGGACACTGAAGCTTTCTTT CASSLQGRDTEAFF
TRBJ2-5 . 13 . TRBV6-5 TGTGCCAGCAACTCCCGGACGGGGTTAGCCCAGTACTTC CASNSRTGLAQYF
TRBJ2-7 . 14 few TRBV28 TGTGCCAGCAGTTTACTCCTAGCAGCCTACGAGCAGTACTTC CASSLLLAAYEQYF
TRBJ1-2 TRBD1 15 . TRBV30 TGTGCAGTACGGGACAGGGTGAGGGCAGAGTATGGCTACACCTTC CAVRDRVRAEYGYTF